This paragraph reports one T cell receptor (beta chain). Its specificity is not known. The data were produced by immunoSEQ multiplex PCR, yet TCRdb's version contains in-frame clones alone and is incomplete. This table holds 100,000 to 150,000 clones, around four fifths found once. The data belong to a study of identifying expanded T cells in peripheral blood. Study-wide results and caveats: Over two and four weeks, about 15 and 19 clones changed, versus around 1.3 between replicates. Variance in clone template counts between approximately two-week samples significantly increased with total template count across all healthy donors.

During the collection period, no donor immune events like infections were recorded. Trimming pared 8 bases from V and 5 bases from J, leaving 18 bases between. CDR3 size: 14 residues. CDR1 and CDR2 (germline): LNHDA, SQIVND (reference sequence). Material: blood. The chain combines TRBV19 with TRBJ1-2, with D possibly TRBD1 on 5 matching bases. This TCR was recovered from a person aged 18 to 70 in good health. CDR3 residues: CASSDGATGYGYTF. The CDR3 DNA follows: TGTGCCAGTTCTGACGGGGCCACGGGGTATGGCTACACCTTC.